This entry lists 19 T cell receptor beta chains sequenced from one sample in a study of shared clonotypes between healthy human individuals. Data came from immunoSEQ multiplex PCR; TCRdb stores just in-frame clones and leaves some out. The sample contains about 2,500,000 clones, roughly 92% of which appear only once. Source material: naive CD4+ T cells sorted from blood. Specified subset: CD45RA+ positively selected. The receptors derive from a man aged 18 to 30 in good health.

As to this clone: Other nucleotide sequences from this sample produce the same CDR3. This chain uses TRBV6-6 with TRBJ2-1, with 12 bases fitting TRBD2. V lost 6 bases to trimming and J lost 4 bases; unmatched junction nucleotides: 1. CDR1 MNHNY and CDR2 SVGAGI come from the germline V gene (reference sequence). The CDR3 totals 14 residues. CDR3 in amino acids: CASSGLAGYNEQFF. The CDR3 DNA follows: TGTGCCAGCAGCGGACTAGCGGGGTACAATGAGCAGTTCTTC.

The rearrangement uses TRBV6-1 and TRBJ2-3, with TRBD2 matching over 8 bases. The V gene's germline CDR1 is MNHNS and CDR2 SASEGT. CDR3 length: 15 amino acids. After removal of 8 bases from V and 4 bases from J, the junction contained 11 bases not matched to a gene. DNA of the CDR3: TGTGCCAGCCGATTGGCGGGAGGAGGCGCAGATACGCAGTATTTT. Protein sequence: CASRLAGGGADTQYF.

V is TRBV5-1 and J is TRBJ2-3; D is possibly TRBD1 (5 bases). CDR3 length equals 18 residues. The germline gives CDR1 SGHRS, CDR2 YFSETQ. V was cut by 4 bases and J by 0 bases, with 21 bases left in between. CDR3 sequence (DNA): TGCGCCAGCAGCAGGGGCAGGGTCAACCCAATAAGCACAGATACGCAGTATTTT. Translating it yields CASSRGRVNPISTDTQYF. Full variable domain (remainder filled in from reference TRBV5-1 and TRBJ2-3): KAGVTQTPRYLIKTRGQQVTLSCSPISGHRSVSWYQQTPGQGLQFLFEYFSETQRNKGNFPGRFSGRQFSNSRSEMNVSTLELGDSALYLCASSRGRVNPISTDTQYFGPGTRLTVL.

The chain is built from TRBV5-1 and TRBJ2-7; TRBD1 agrees at 9 bases. Germline assignment: CDR1 SGHRS and CDR2 YFSETQ. J gave up 5 bases and V 0 bases, and 6 bases lay outside the gene matches. The CDR3 is 15 amino acids. CDR3 sequence reads: CASSLARDRVNEQYF. The CDR3 DNA follows: TGCGCCAGCAGCTTGGCCCGGGACAGGGTCAACGAGCAGTACTTC.

This chain links TRBV21-1 with TRBJ2-7; the tabulated D call, TRBD1, remains unverified against the DNA. TRBV21-1 is a recognized pseudogene. The CDR3 extends over 11 amino acids. The DNA of the CDR3 is TGTGCCAGCAGAACAGGGGGCGAGCAGTACTTC. Protein product: CASRTGGEQYF.

The rearrangement uses TRBV19 and TRBJ2-3, with 11 bases lining up with TRBD2. Germline CDR1 reads LNHDA; CDR2 reads SQIVND (reference sequence). This CDR3 contains 17 residues. With 5 bases clipped from V and 2 bases from J, the junction kept 9 bases outside the gene matches. The CDR3: CASSPRWGLADTDTQYF. The CDR3 DNA follows: TGTGCCAGTAGTCCAAGATGGGGACTAGCGGACACAGATACGCAGTATTTT.

The sample holds one count of this clone. The chain uses TRBV7-2 and TRBJ2-1; 8 bases line up with TRBD1. CDR1 is SGHTA, CDR2 FQGNSA, per germline. CDR3 size: 12 residues. Germline trimming cut 5 bases from V and 8 bases from J; bases unmatched to any gene: 2. The CDR3 sequence: CASSRQGYEQFF. The CDR3 DNA reads TGTGCCAGCAGCCGACAGGGGTATGAGCAGTTCTTC.

As to this clone: The sample carries other DNA sequences with the same CDR3. V and J are TRBV29-1 and TRBJ2-3; D is unclear. Germline values: CDR1 SQVTM, CDR2 ANQGSEA. The V end lost 4 bases, the J end lost 6 bases, and 8 bases lay between the germline ends. This CDR3 has 11 residues. The CDR3 here is CSVGLGDTQYF. The CDR3 DNA reads as TGCAGCGTTGGGCTAGGGGATACGCAGTATTTT.

J is TRBJ2-5 and V is TRBV6-1, with 7 bases identical to TRBD1. The germline V gene has CDR1 MNHNS and CDR2 SASEGT. The CDR3 spans 15 residues. V shed 7 bases and J 6 bases; nucleotides not matched to a gene: 14. CDR3: CASITTGMVSKTQYF. The CDR3 region has the DNA TGTGCCAGCATTACGACAGGGATGGTTAGTAAGACCCAGTACTTC.

The chain employs TRBV18 and TRBJ2-1; 7 bases agree with TRBD1. The CDR3 sequence is 13 residues long. With V trimmed by 4 bases and J by 5 bases, 2 bases remained unmatched. Germline values: CDR1 KGHSH, CDR2 LQKENI. CDR3 in amino acids: CASSQQGNNEQFF. Written as DNA, the CDR3 is TGTGCCAGCTCACAACAGGGGAACAATGAGCAGTTCTTC.

The chain uses TRBV30 and TRBJ2-2; D call uncertain. This CDR3 has 13 residues. Germline CDR1 GTSNPN, CDR2 SVGIG (reference sequence). The V gene lost 4 bases and the J gene lost 3 bases, with 9 bases spanning the gap. The CDR3 bases are TGTGCCTGGACAGAGTCGTACACCGGGGAGCTGTTTTTT. Protein sequence: CAWTESYTGELFF.

This CDR3 reads CASGPSLGELFF. The CDR3 bases are TGTGCCAGCGGCCCATCCTTGGGGGAGCTGTTTTTT. The rearrangement links TRBV7-8 to TRBJ2-2; D gene unclear. The CDR3 covers 12 residues. Germline CDR1 and CDR2: SGHVS and FQNEAQ. V lost 8 bases to trimming and J lost 8 bases, with 12 bases between them.

The chain employs TRBV7-6 and TRBJ2-5, with 8 bases lining up with TRBD2. J gave up 2 bases and V 1 base, and 9 bases lay outside the gene matches. This CDR3 is 17 amino acids long. Germline V lookup: CDR1 SGHVS, CDR2 FNYEAQ. The chain's CDR3 is CASSLVGWAGGQETQYF. As DNA, the CDR3 is TGTGCCAGCAGCTTAGTTGGTTGGGCGGGGGGTCAAGAGACCCAGTACTTC.

This chain connects TRBV6-6 to TRBJ1-4; D not resolved. V dropped 4 bases and J dropped 2 bases, with 11 bases sitting between them. Germline V gene data show CDR1 as MNHNY and CDR2 as SVGAGI (reference sequence). CDR3 length: 15 amino acids. Here the CDR3 reads CASSSDFGTNEKLFF. The CDR3, as DNA: TGTGCCAGCAGTTCCGATTTCGGGACTAATGAAAAACTGTTTTTT.

The J gene is TRBJ1-1, the V gene TRBV28; a weak D match, TRBD1 (5 bases). V was cut by 1 base and J by 3 bases, with 18 bases left in between. This CDR3 has 17 residues. The V gene's germline CDR1 is MDHEN and CDR2 SYDVKM. Written as DNA, the CDR3 is TGTGCCAGCAGTTTATCCAATGGGGCAGGGAAGGACACTGAAGCTTTCTTT. Residues: CASSLSNGAGKDTEAFF.

V is TRBV9 and J is TRBJ2-5, with 8 positions matching TRBD1. The CDR3 is 14 amino acids. The V gene's germline CDR1 is SGDLS and CDR2 YYNGEE. With 7 bases clipped from V and 5 bases from J, the junction kept 10 bases outside the gene matches. The CDR3 coding sequence is TGTGCCAGCGCGCCCCAGGGGGCTAGGGAGACCCAGTACTTC. Its protein product is CASAPQGARETQYF.

The chain couples TRBV6-6 to TRBJ1-5; D may be TRBD1 (6 bases). CDR1 and CDR2 from the germline V gene are MNHNY and SVGAGI (reference sequence). Trimming shortened V by 4 bases and J by 2 bases, and 15 bases separated the two germline ends. The CDR3 length is 16 residues. This CDR3 is CASSSGRGGGNQPQHF. DNA of the CDR3: TGTGCCAGCAGTTCCGGTAGGGGGGGTGGCAATCAGCCCCAGCATTTT.

This clone was recorded once. CDR3 sequence reads: CASSPGQWSYGYTF. Written as DNA, the CDR3 is TGTGCCAGCAGCCCTGGACAGTGGAGCTATGGCTACACCTTC. The chain carries TRBV6-5 and TRBJ1-2, with D maybe TRBD1 (6 bases). Between the trimmed V and J ends, which lost 6 bases and 4 bases, there was a span of 15 bases. The CDR3 length is 14 residues. Per germline, CDR1 MNHEY and CDR2 SVGAGI.

The chain couples TRBV4-1 to TRBJ2-1; 10 bases align to TRBD2. Germline CDR1 is MGHRA and CDR2 is YSYEKL. V was pared by 1 base and J by 6 bases, with 6 bases of the junction left unmatched. This CDR3 has 16 amino acids. DNA of the CDR3: TGCGCCAGCAGCCAAGCGGGGCTAGCGGGAGCCAATGAGCAGTTCTTC. Encoded protein: CASSQAGLAGANEQFF.